These T cell receptor beta chains were read from a single sample in a study of control samples from healthy donors and cancer patients. The data were produced by immunoSEQ multiplex PCR, yet TCRdb's version contains in-frame clones alone and is incomplete. The table has some 74,000 clones, approximately 94% seen once. Sequenced sample: blood. The receptors shown here come from a woman aged 30 to 39 in good health. The CDR3 runs from the conserved cysteine through the conserved F or W. The D gene is left open where the match is weak. Clone size is not always given. Where it is, it says once, few, many or a class for expanded clones.

NA	NA	TRBV11-2	TRBJ1-2	CASSRITRVAMGYTF	TGTGCCAGCAGCCGCATTACGCGAGTGGCAATGGGCTACACCTTC
NA	NA	TRBV13	TRBJ2-1	CASSLGRAVNEQFF	TGTGCCAGCAGCTTAGGCCGTGCGGTAAATGAGCAGTTCTTC
NA	NA	TRBV20-1	TRBJ1-5	CSARGPGPQHF	TGCAGTGCTAGGGGGCCAGGGCCCCAGCATTTT
NA	NA	TRBV19	TRBJ2-1	CAIQTSRVGEQFF	TGTGCCATCCAGACTAGTCGGGTTGGAGAGCAGTTCTTC
NA	TRBD1	TRBV3-1/TRBV3-2	TRBJ1-2	CASSQDLRTGGNGYTF	TGTGCCAGCAGCCAAGATTTACGGACAGGGGGAAATGGCTACACCTTC
NA	NA	TRBV6-2/TRBV6-3	TRBJ1-5	CASSRGTGSNQPQHF	TGTGCCAGCAGTAGAGGAACAGGTAGCAATCAGCCCCAGCATTTT
NA	NA	TRBV16	TRBJ2-7	CASSQAVTYEQYF	TGTGCCAGCAGCCAAGCAGTCACCTACGAGCAGTACTTC
NA	TRBD1	TRBV5-1	TRBJ2-7	CASSLSTGGSYEQYF	TGCGCCAGCAGCTTGTCGACAGGGGGCTCCTACGAGCAGTACTTC
once	TRBD1	TRBV7-3	TRBJ2-2	CASSLAWDRATGELFF	TGTGCCAGCAGCCTCGCTTGGGACAGGGCCACCGGGGAGCTGTTTTTT
once	TRBD2	TRBV2	TRBJ2-1	CATERSGGGNNEQFF	TGTGCCACAGAAAGAAGCGGGGGAGGGAACAATGAGCAGTTCTTC
NA	NA	TRBV6-5	TRBJ1-1	CASSHKEKAFF	TGTGCCAGCAGCCACAAAGAGAAAGCTTTCTTT
NA	NA	TRBV11-2	TRBJ2-1	CASSHGQNNEQFF	TGTGCCAGCAGTCATGGACAGAACAATGAGCAGTTCTTC
medium-sized	NA	TRBV20-1	TRBJ1-1	CSARLNTEAFF	TGCAGTGCTAGACTGAACACTGAAGCTTTCTTT
NA	NA	TRBV6-5	TRBJ1-6	CASSYSRRSSPLHF	TGTGCCAGCAGTTACTCGAGGAGGAGTTCACCCCTCCACTTT
NA	NA	TRBV29-1	TRBJ1-1	CSVSYGGPEAFF	TGCAGCGTATCCTACGGGGGTCCTGAAGCTTTCTTT
NA	NA	TRBV5-6	TRBJ1-6	CASSLGGHNSPLHF	TGTGCCAGCAGCTTGGGGGGCCATAATTCACCCCTCCACTTT
NA	NA	TRBV5-1	TRBJ1-1	CASSFSVGLNTGAFF	TGCGCCAGCAGCTTTTCTGTAGGGTTGAACACTGGAGCTTTCTTT
NA	NA	TRBV18	TRBJ1-1	CASSPPALNTEAFF	TGTGCCAGCTCACCCCCTGCATTGAACACTGAAGCTTTCTTT
NA	TRBD2	TRBV29-1	TRBJ2-4	CSAGLAATLGDIQYF	TGCAGCGCTGGACTAGCGGCCACCCTGGGGGACATTCAGTACTTC
NA	NA	TRBV4-1	TRBJ1-1	CASKQGDTEAFF	TGCGCCAGCAAGCAGGGAGATACTGAAGCTTTCTTT
NA	NA	TRBV5-4	TRBJ1-2	CASSLVDRGLGGYTF	TGTGCCAGCAGCTTGGTCGATCGGGGGTTGGGTGGCTACACCTTC
NA	TRBD2	TRBV18	TRBJ2-3	CASSGTSGDTQYF	TGTGCCAGCTCCGGGACTAGTGGAGATACGCAGTATTTT
NA	TRBD1	TRBV19	TRBJ1-5	CASKGGGGAWRGQPQHF	TGTGCCAGTAAAGGAGGAGGGGGCGCGTGGAGGGGTCAGCCCCAGCATTTT
NA	NA	TRBV6-5	TRBJ2-4	CASSHRAGDAIQYF	TGTGCCAGCAGCCACAGGGCGGGGGATGCCATTCAGTACTTC
NA	TRBD2	TRBV9	TRBJ2-3	CASSWTSGTDTQYF	TGTGCCAGCAGCTGGACTAGCGGAACAGATACGCAGTATTTT
NA	NA	TRBV5-1	TRBJ1-5	CASSLGGDEPQHF	TGCGCCAGCAGCTTGGGGGGGGATGAACCCCAGCATTTT
NA	NA	TRBV24-1	TRBJ1-2	CATSVNGLSYGYTF	TGTGCCACCAGTGTTAATGGATTGAGCTATGGCTACACCTTC
NA	NA	TRBV5-8	TRBJ1-5	CASSLELTYQPQHF	TGTGCCAGCAGCTTGGAACTGACTTATCAGCCCCAGCATTTT
NA	NA	TRBV28	TRBJ2-4	CASSFGTLAKNIQYF	TGTGCCAGCAGTTTCGGGACGCTAGCCAAAAACATTCAGTACTTC
NA	TRBD1	TRBV30	TRBJ2-7	CAYNFPGQTYEQYF	TGTGCCTACAATTTCCCGGGACAGACCTACGAGCAGTACTTC
NA	NA	TRBV19	TRBJ1-1	CASRRGTEAFF	TGTGCCAGTCGGAGAGGCACTGAAGCTTTCTTT
NA	NA	TRBV2	TRBJ1-1	CASSEEWNTEAFF	TGTGCCAGCAGTGAAGAGTGGAACACTGAAGCTTTCTTT
NA	NA	TRBV12-3/TRBV12-4	TRBJ2-3	CASSLGRADTQYF	TGTGCCAGCAGTTTAGGTCGGGCAGATACGCAGTATTTT
NA	NA	TRBV7-9	TRBJ1-2	CASSPDTNYGYTF	TGTGCCAGCAGTCCAGACACGAACTATGGCTACACCTTC
NA	TRBD1	TRBV19	TRBJ1-3	CASSYRGGSGNTIYF	TGTGCCAGTAGTTACAGGGGCGGCAGTGGGAACACCATATATTTT
NA	NA	TRBV7-8	TRBJ1-2	CASSSLTDNYGYTF	TGTGCCAGCAGCTCCCTAACAGACAACTATGGCTACACCTTC
NA	NA	TRBV5-4	TRBJ1-6	CASSLEAGPGNSPLHF	TGTGCCAGCAGCTTGGAGGCCGGGCCGGGTAATTCACCCCTCCACTTT
once	NA	TRBV27	TRBJ2-2	CASSPQNTGELFF	TGTGCCAGCAGTCCTCAAAACACCGGGGAGCTGTTTTTT
NA	NA	TRBV19	TRBJ1-2	CASSMAGLTNYGYTF	TGTGCCAGTAGTATGGCAGGTCTGACTAACTATGGCTACACCTTC
NA	NA	TRBV27	TRBJ1-1	CASSLSGPTEAFF	TGTGCCAGCAGTTTATCGGGGCCCACTGAAGCTTTCTTT
NA	NA	TRBV2	TRBJ1-1	CASTGVGDTEAFF	TGTGCCAGCACAGGGGTTGGGGACACTGAAGCTTTCTTT
NA	NA	TRBV7-8	TRBJ1-3	CAVTREGRTSGNTIYF	TGTGCCGTAACCAGGGAGGGCCGAACCTCCGGAAACACCATATATTTT
NA	NA	TRBV28	TRBJ1-1	CASSLVPGAWGTEAFF	TGTGCCAGCAGTTTAGTTCCGGGGGCGTGGGGCACTGAAGCTTTCTTT
NA	NA	TRBV6-5	TRBJ1-3	CASVMDRASGNTIYF	TGTGCCAGCGTTATGGACAGAGCTTCTGGAAACACCATATATTTT
NA	NA	TRBV27	TRBJ2-7	CASSLAPNYEQYF	TGTGCCAGCAGTTTAGCCCCAAACTACGAGCAGTACTTC
NA	TRBD2	TRBV13	TRBJ2-1	CASSFDSGGGPNEQFF	TGTGCCAGCAGCTTCGATTCCGGCGGGGGGCCTAATGAGCAGTTCTTC
NA	TRBD1	TRBV4-1	TRBJ2-2	CASSQAGGGTGELFF	TGCGCCAGCAGCCAAGCAGGGGGCGGCACCGGGGAGCTGTTTTTT
NA	NA	TRBV9	TRBJ1-1	CASSVEAGEDTEAFF	TGTGCCAGCAGCGTAGAGGCAGGGGAGGACACTGAAGCTTTCTTT
NA	TRBD1	TRBV30	TRBJ2-2	CAWTPTGTGELFF	TGTGCCTGGACCCCGACAGGGACCGGGGAGCTGTTTTTT
NA	NA	TRBV27	TRBJ1-4	CASSAGWLEKLFF	TGTGCCAGCAGTGCTGGTTGGCTGGAAAAACTGTTTTTT
NA	NA	TRBV27	TRBJ1-4	CASSSEVTNEKLFF	TGTGCCAGCAGTTCGGAGGTAACTAATGAAAAACTGTTTTTT
NA	NA	TRBV5-5	TRBJ1-2	CASSPERVYGYTF	TGTGCCAGCAGCCCCGAACGGGTCTATGGCTACACCTTC
NA	NA	TRBV20-1	TRBJ1-4	CSAAGLGKLFF	TGCAGTGCAGCAGGGCTGGGAAAACTGTTTTTT
NA	TRBD1	TRBV3-1/TRBV3-2	TRBJ1-2	CASSQDRGRLYGYTF	TGTGCCAGCAGCCAAGATAGGGGGCGCCTTTATGGCTACACCTTC
NA	TRBD1	TRBV30	TRBJ1-6	CAWSRGRGPGSYNSPLHF	TGTGCCTGGAGTCGAGGGAGGGGGCCTGGCTCCTATAATTCACCCCTCCACTTT
NA	TRBD1	TRBV30	TRBJ1-2	CAWGDRGYGYTF	TGTGCCTGGGGGGACAGGGGGTATGGCTACACCTTC
NA	TRBD1	TRBV13	TRBJ1-1	CASSSEPGQGAEAFF	TGTGCCAGCAGCTCAGAACCGGGACAGGGGGCTGAAGCTTTCTTT